This T cell receptor (beta chain) was documented in a study of Ad26.COV2.S vaccination and SARS-CoV-2 variants. Across the whole study: It was the COV1001 Ad26.COV2.S trial arm that included the donor. Findings and caveats of the study: Breadth, reportedly substantial, characterized the spike-specific CD8+ and CD4+ T cell responses after vaccination.

V gave up 2 bases and J gave up 5 bases, with 9 bases separating them. The germline gives CDR1 MNHEY, CDR2 SMNVEV (reference sequence). The CDR3 covers 13 residues. About this clone: Its target is not known.

Clones were sequenced by immunoSEQ multiplex PCR, and TCRdb holds only the in-frame ones, with some missing. This sample has some 300,000 clones, with 85% to 90% found just once. Treatment indicated: some 20 received Ad26.COV2.S at low or high dose, single or two shots; several received placebo; per-sample allocation not given. At day 63 after the first vaccine or placebo injection, samples were drawn. The source is a person aged 18-60 years who received the Ad26.COV2.S COVID-19 vaccine or a placebo. The chain is built from TRBV27 and TRBJ1-1, with a tentative D call TRBD1 (6 bases). The source was peripheral blood, collected in a trial of Ad26.COV2.S vaccine versus placebo. The CDR3 region has the DNA TGTGCCAGCAGTTTAAGGGGGGGGACTGAAGCTTTCTTT. Protein sequence: CASSLRGGTEAFF.